The 5 T cell receptor beta chains presented below share a single source sample, sequenced in a study of cytomegalovirus exposure and HLA in healthy donors. Amplification used 60 Vbeta primers and 13 Jbeta primers. Measured with immunoSEQ multiplex PCR; TCRdb has only the in-frame clones, and not every one. Of around 180,000 clones in the sample, 80% to 90% were seen once. Sequenced input: PBMCs. Receptors were obtained from a male donor in good health and CMV-seronegative.

The rearrangement uses TRBV19 and TRBJ1-1; TRBD1 matches 9 bases. The CDR3 is 14 amino acids. Trimming took 1 base from V and 5 from J; bases not matched to a gene: 2. The germline gives CDR1 LNHDA, CDR2 SQIVND (reference sequence). The CDR3 DNA sequence: TGTGCCAGTAGTATAGGGACAGGGGATACTGAAGCTTTCTTT. As protein: CASSIGTGDTEAFF. The variable domain in full, completed from reference TRBV19 and TRBJ1-1, reads DGGITQSPKYLFRKEGQNVTLSCEQNLNHDAMYWYRQDPGQGLRLIYYSQIVNDFQKGDIAEGYSVSREKKESFPLTVTSAQKNPTAFYLCASSIGTGDTEAFFGQGTRLTVV.

The CDR3, as DNA: TGTGCCAGCAGTTTATCGGCTAGCGCCTCCTACGAGCAGTACTTC. This encodes CASSLSASASYEQYF. The rearrangement uses TRBV27 and TRBJ2-7, with a possible D match to TRBD2 (6 bases). Germline CDR1 reads MNHEY; CDR2 reads SMNVEV (reference sequence). This CDR3 comprises 15 residues. Trimming removed 0 bases at V and 0 bases at J, with 9 bases between.

The gene calls are TRBV5-4 and TRBJ2-1; 8 bases line up with TRBD2. CDR1 and CDR2 (germline): SGHNT, YYREEE (reference sequence). The ends lost 7 bases at V and 13 bases at J; junction bases unmatched: 19. The CDR3 contains 15 residues. This CDR3 reads CASFGGREAPPIQFF. The CDR3 bases are TGTGCCAGCTTTGGAGGGCGGGAGGCCCCCCCCATTCAGTTCTTC.

The chain uses TRBV6-5 and TRBJ1-3; perhaps TRBD1 as D (5 bases). Germline CDR1 and CDR2: MNHEY and SVGAGI. V lost 0 bases and J lost 0, with 9 bases in between. This CDR3 spans 16 amino acids. The DNA of the CDR3 is TGTGCCAGCAGTTACTCCGGGGGGAGCTCTGGAAACACCATATATTTT. Residues: CASSYSGGSSGNTIYF.

The CDR3 DNA follows: TGTGCCAGCAGTCCCCACGACAGCACGAATGAAAAACTGTTTTTT. This sequence encodes CASSPHDSTNEKLFF. The chain joins TRBV28 to TRBJ1-4; maybe TRBD1 (5 bases). Germline CDR1 is MDHEN and CDR2 is SYDVKM. With 5 bases removed from V and 5 bases from J, the gap between germline ends came to 15 bases. The CDR3 runs 15 residues.